This T cell receptor beta chain emerged from a study of long-term antiretroviral therapy in people with HIV. Version v3.0 of the immunoSEQ assay ran at survey level. Clones were sequenced by immunoSEQ multiplex PCR, and TCRdb holds only the in-frame ones, with some missing. The repertoire includes 25,000 to 35,000 clones, around 97% of them detected once, and less than 3.5% sits in the top ten. Turning to this clone: Its specificity is not known.

Overall study findings and caveats: Before ART, certain clones expanded, and these dominated the repertoire at all time points.

V was shortened by 5 bases and J by 0 bases, with 11 bases between the two germline ends. This CDR3 contains 15 residues. Germline V CDR1 and CDR2: SGHAT, FQNNGV. The receptor was derived from a man younger than 40 with HIV. The sample consisted of unsorted PBMCs, taken 6.9 years after starting antiretroviral therapy. The V gene is TRBV11-2, the J gene TRBJ2-1; tentative D call: TRBD2 (6 bases). The CDR3: CASSPTSLSYNEQFF. For the CDR3, the DNA is TGTGCCAGCAGCCCAACTAGCCTCTCCTACAATGAGCAGTTCTTC. Variable domain in full (rest from reference TRBV11-2 and TRBJ2-1): EAGVAQSPRYKIIEKRQSVAFWCNPISGHATLYWYQQILGQGPKLLIQFQNNGVVDDSQLPKDRFSAERLKGVDSTLKIQPAKLEDSAVYLCASSPTSLSYNEQFFGPGTRLTVL.